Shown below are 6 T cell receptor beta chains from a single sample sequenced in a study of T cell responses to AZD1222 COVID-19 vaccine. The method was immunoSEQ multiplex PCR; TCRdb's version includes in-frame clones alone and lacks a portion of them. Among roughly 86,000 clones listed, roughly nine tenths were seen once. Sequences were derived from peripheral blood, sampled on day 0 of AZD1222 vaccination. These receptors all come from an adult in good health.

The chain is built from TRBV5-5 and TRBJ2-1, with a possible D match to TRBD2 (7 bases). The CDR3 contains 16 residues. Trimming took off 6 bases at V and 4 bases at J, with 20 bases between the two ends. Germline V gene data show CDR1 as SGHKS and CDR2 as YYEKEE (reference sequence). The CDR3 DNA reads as TGTGCCAGCACCCCCTGGGGGGGCGGGCCATACAATGAGCAGTTCTTC. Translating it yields CASTPWGGGPYNEQFF.

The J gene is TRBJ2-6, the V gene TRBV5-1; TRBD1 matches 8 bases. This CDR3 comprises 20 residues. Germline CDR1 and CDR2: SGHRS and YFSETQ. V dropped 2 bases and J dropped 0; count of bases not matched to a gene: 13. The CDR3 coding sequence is TGCGCCAGCAGCTTACAAACCCCATCAGGGGGCATCTCTGGGGCCAACGTCCTGACTTTC. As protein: CASSLQTPSGGISGANVLTF. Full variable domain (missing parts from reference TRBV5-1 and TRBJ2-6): KAGVTQTPRYLIKTRGQQVTLSCSPISGHRSVSWYQQTPGQGLQFLFEYFSETQRNKGNFPGRFSGRQFSNSRSEMNVSTLELGDSALYLCASSLQTPSGGISGANVLTFGAGSRLTVL.

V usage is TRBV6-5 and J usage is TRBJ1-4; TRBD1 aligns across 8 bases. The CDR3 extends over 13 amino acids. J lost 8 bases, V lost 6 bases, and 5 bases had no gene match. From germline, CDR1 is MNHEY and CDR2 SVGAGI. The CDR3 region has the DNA TGTGCCAGCAGCCCAGGGGGCGAGGAAAAACTGTTTTTT. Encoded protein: CASSPGGEEKLFF.

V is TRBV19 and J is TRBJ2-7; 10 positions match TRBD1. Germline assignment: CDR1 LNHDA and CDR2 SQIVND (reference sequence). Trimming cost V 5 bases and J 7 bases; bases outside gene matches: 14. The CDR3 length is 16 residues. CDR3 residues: CASSSSGTGDPGEQYF. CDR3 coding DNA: TGTGCCAGTAGTTCCTCCGGGACAGGGGATCCGGGGGAGCAGTACTTC.

CDR3 loop: CASSLMDTNGYTF. Here the CDR3 DNA reads TGTGCCAGCAGTTTAATGGATACGAATGGCTACACCTTC. This rearrangement joins TRBV28 to TRBJ1-2; D not resolved. The germline V gene encodes CDR1 MDHEN and CDR2 SYDVKM. V was pared by 2 bases and J by 6 bases, with 10 bases between. The CDR3 length is 13 residues.

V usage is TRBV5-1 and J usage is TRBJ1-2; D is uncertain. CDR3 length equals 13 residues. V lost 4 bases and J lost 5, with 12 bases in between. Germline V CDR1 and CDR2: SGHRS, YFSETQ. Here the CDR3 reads CASSPRLGYGYTF. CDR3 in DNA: TGCGCCAGCAGCCCTCGTCTTGGTTATGGCTACACCTTC.